The sequence of this T cell receptor beta chain was determined in a study of identical twins. Findings and caveats of the study: Clonotypes of the beta chain that were abundant in cord blood carried fewer insertions (memory repertoires showed none).

A word on this clonotype: Its antigen remains unidentified.

CDR1 and CDR2 (germline): SEHNR, FQNEAQ (reference sequence). V shed 2 bases and J 4 bases; nucleotides not matched to a gene: 8. This CDR3 region has 16 residues. Unique molecular identifiers were present on the cDNA, which also gained a universal primer site by template switching. TCRdb called the 5' RACE reads again in MiXCR, with one record for every CDR3 protein. The sample has some 900,000 distinct CDR3 sequences, approximately 13% seen once. Only healthy Caucasians were enrolled as donors. The sample also formed part of further work on yellow fever vaccine responses in identical twins.

The gene calls are TRBV7-9 and TRBJ2-4, with 7 bases fitting TRBD1. Source material: PBMCs. The clonotype originates from a woman aged 18-30 years in good health. The CDR3 reads CASSLFSVGQKNIQYF. CDR3 sequence (DNA): TGTGCCAGCAGCTTATTCAGCGTGGGACAGAAAAACATTCAGTACTTC. Variable domain in full (rest from reference TRBV7-9 and TRBJ2-4): DTGVSQNPRHKITKRGQNVTFRCDPISEHNRLYWYRQTLGQGPEFLTYFQNEAQLEKSRLLSDRFSAERPKGSFSTLEIQRTEQGDSAMYLCASSLFSVGQKNIQYFGAGTRLSVL.